The rows below give T cell receptor beta chains drawn from one sample of a study of early T cells in non-severe SARS-CoV-2 infection. TCRdb recomputed calls from the 5' RACE reads with MiXCR, one row per CDR3 protein. The sample shows tens of thousands of distinct CDR3 sequences, roughly 5.4% of them seen only once. The specimen was whole blood. The source is an adult who was a healthcare worker with PCR-confirmed SARS-CoV-2 infection or an uninfected control (not recorded which). The CDR3 runs from the conserved cysteine through the conserved F or W. A D gene is named only where the DNA matches it firmly. Not all rows give a size; the values are once, few, many and, for expanded clones, a class.

J gene: TRBJ2-7
D gene: .
V gene: TRBV5-1
clone size: many
CDR3 DNA: TGCGCCAGCAGCTTAGACCTGGACCAGTACGAGCAGTACTTC
CDR3 protein: CASSLDLDQYEQYF

J gene: TRBJ2-3
D gene: .
V gene: TRBV7-2
clone size: few
CDR3 DNA: TGTGCCAGCAGCCGCGCGGGTTGGAGAGATACGCAGTATTTT
CDR3 protein: CASSRAGWRDTQYF

J gene: TRBJ1-1
D gene: TRBD1
V gene: TRBV5-1
clone size: .
CDR3 DNA: TGCGCCAGCAGCTTGCAGACAGGGGCTGAAGCTTTCTTT
CDR3 protein: CASSLQTGAEAFF

J gene: TRBJ1-5
D gene: .
V gene: TRBV19
clone size: many
CDR3 DNA: TGTGCCAGTAGTATTCACAGGAACCCGACGGGCAATCAGCCCCAGCATTTT
CDR3 protein: CASSIHRNPTGNQPQHF

J gene: TRBJ2-1
D gene: .
V gene: TRBV6-1
clone size: .
CDR3 DNA: TGTGCCAGCAGTGAATTAGTCACGGGGACGAATGAGCAGTTCTTC
CDR3 protein: CASSELVTGTNEQFF

J gene: TRBJ2-1
D gene: TRBD2
V gene: TRBV5-4
clone size: medium-sized
CDR3 DNA: TGTGCCAGCAGCTGGACTAGCGGGAGACCCGATGAGCAGTTCTTC
CDR3 protein: CASSWTSGRPDEQFF

J gene: TRBJ1-2
D gene: TRBD1
V gene: TRBV6-2/TRBV6-3
clone size: .
CDR3 DNA: TGTGCCAGCAGACCAGGGGGCAACTATGGCTACACCTTC
CDR3 protein: CASRPGGNYGYTF

J gene: TRBJ2-2
D gene: .
V gene: TRBV7-3
clone size: many
CDR3 DNA: TGTGCCAGCAGCTTAACGGGGGAGGCGAACACCGGGGAGCTGTTTTTT
CDR3 protein: CASSLTGEANTGELFF

J gene: TRBJ1-1
D gene: .
V gene: TRBV3-1
clone size: many
CDR3 DNA: TGTGCCAGCAGCCAAGGGGCAGTAGGCACTGAAGCTTTCTTT
CDR3 protein: CASSQGAVGTEAFF

J gene: TRBJ1-2
D gene: .
V gene: TRBV4-3
clone size: many
CDR3 DNA: TGCGCCAGCAGCCAAGGAGGAGGCGACCCCTATGGCTACACCTTC
CDR3 protein: CASSQGGGDPYGYTF

J gene: TRBJ2-3
D gene: TRBD1
V gene: TRBV28
clone size: .
CDR3 DNA: TGTGCCAGCCGTACAGGGGCCATCGGAGATACGCAGTATTTT
CDR3 protein: CASRTGAIGDTQYF

J gene: TRBJ2-3
D gene: .
V gene: TRBV20-1
clone size: few
CDR3 DNA: TGCAGTGCTTCGCAGCGAGAGCGGTTCACAGATACGCAGTATTTT
CDR3 protein: CSASQRERFTDTQYF

J gene: TRBJ1-2
D gene: .
V gene: TRBV29-1
clone size: medium-sized
CDR3 DNA: TGCAGCGTTGTGGGGACGGCCTATGGCTACACCTTC
CDR3 protein: CSVVGTAYGYTF

J gene: TRBJ2-7
D gene: .
V gene: TRBV6-5
clone size: many
CDR3 DNA: TGTGCCAGCAGTTACGTGGGGGACGAGCAGTACTTC
CDR3 protein: CASSYVGDEQYF

J gene: TRBJ1-1
D gene: TRBD1
V gene: TRBV11-2
clone size: many
CDR3 DNA: TGTGCCAGCAGCACCAGACAGGGAGGCAACACTGAAGCTTTCTTT
CDR3 protein: CASSTRQGGNTEAFF

J gene: TRBJ2-2
D gene: .
V gene: TRBV24-1
clone size: .
CDR3 DNA: TGTGCCACCAGCTCTTCCTTGGTAGCGAACACCGGGGAGCTGTTTTTT
CDR3 protein: CATSSSLVANTGELFF

J gene: TRBJ2-1
D gene: .
V gene: TRBV5-4
clone size: many
CDR3 DNA: TGTGCCAGCAGTTCGACGGGACTTTCCAGCAATGAGCAGTTCTTC
CDR3 protein: CASSSTGLSSNEQFF

J gene: TRBJ1-6
D gene: .
V gene: TRBV7-2
clone size: few
CDR3 DNA: TGTGCCAGCAGCCGCCCTGGGGCTAATTCACCCCTCCACTTT
CDR3 protein: CASSRPGANSPLHF

J gene: TRBJ2-4
D gene: .
V gene: TRBV6-5
clone size: .
CDR3 DNA: TGTGCCAGCAGCACAGGGGCCAAAAACATTCAGTACTTC
CDR3 protein: CASSTGAKNIQYF

J gene: TRBJ2-7
D gene: TRBD2
V gene: TRBV4-2
clone size: .
CDR3 DNA: TGTGCCAGCAGCCAAGAATTGATACTAGCGTGGCCCTACGAGCAGTACTTC
CDR3 protein: CASSQELILAWPYEQYF

J gene: TRBJ2-1
D gene: TRBD2
V gene: TRBV28
clone size: .
CDR3 DNA: TGTGCCAGCAGAAGAATAGCGGGAGGGCCGTACAATGAGCAGTTCTTC
CDR3 protein: CASRRIAGGPYNEQFF

J gene: TRBJ2-7
D gene: .
V gene: TRBV5-1
clone size: few
CDR3 DNA: TGCGCCAGCAGCTTGGAGAGCGGCAGGGGCGGCGAGCAGTACTTC
CDR3 protein: CASSLESGRGGEQYF

J gene: TRBJ2-3
D gene: TRBD2
V gene: TRBV6-2/TRBV6-3
clone size: many
CDR3 DNA: TGTGCCAGCACCCCCGGGGGGACAGATACGCAGTATTTT
CDR3 protein: CASTPGGTDTQYF

J gene: TRBJ2-2
D gene: TRBD1
V gene: TRBV4-3
clone size: many
CDR3 DNA: TGCGCCAGCAGCCTGGGGACAGGGGATGACACCGGGGAGCTGTTTTTT
CDR3 protein: CASSLGTGDDTGELFF

J gene: TRBJ2-1
D gene: TRBD2
V gene: TRBV5-5
clone size: many
CDR3 DNA: TGTGCCAGCAGCTTGGTTCTAGCGGGAGTTTCCTCCTACAATGAGCAGTTCTTC
CDR3 protein: CASSLVLAGVSSYNEQFF

J gene: TRBJ1-1
D gene: .
V gene: TRBV21-1
clone size: many
CDR3 DNA: TGTGCCAGCAGCCCACGACAAATGTGGGGGCCTGAAGCTTTCTTT
CDR3 protein: CASSPRQMWGPEAFF

J gene: TRBJ2-7
D gene: .
V gene: TRBV6-1
clone size: few
CDR3 DNA: TGTGCCAGCAGACAGGATTTGTACGAGCAGTACTTC
CDR3 protein: CASRQDLYEQYF

J gene: TRBJ2-1
D gene: .
V gene: TRBV29-1
clone size: many
CDR3 DNA: TGCAGCGTTGAAGTCAGTAGTAATCCGGGCCCCTACAATGAGCAGTTCTTC
CDR3 protein: CSVEVSSNPGPYNEQFF

J gene: TRBJ1-1
D gene: .
V gene: TRBV7-2
clone size: many
CDR3 DNA: TGTGCCAGCAGCAGGACAGATACTAAAGAAGCTTTCTTT
CDR3 protein: CASSRTDTKEAFF

J gene: TRBJ2-3
D gene: TRBD2
V gene: TRBV4-1
clone size: many
CDR3 DNA: TGCGCCAGCAGCCAAAGGATAGCGGGAGGAGGGACAGATACGCAGTATTTT
CDR3 protein: CASSQRIAGGGTDTQYF

J gene: TRBJ2-3
D gene: TRBD2
V gene: TRBV20-1
clone size: many
CDR3 DNA: TGCAGTGCTTTTAGCGGGAGAGAAGCAGATACGCAGTATTTT
CDR3 protein: CSAFSGREADTQYF

J gene: TRBJ1-1
D gene: .
V gene: TRBV25-1
clone size: many
CDR3 DNA: TGTGCCAGCAGTAAAGGATCGAACACTGAAGCTTTCTTT
CDR3 protein: CASSKGSNTEAFF

J gene: TRBJ2-7
D gene: .
V gene: TRBV12-3/TRBV12-4
clone size: .
CDR3 DNA: TGTGCCAGCAGTTTGGCCGCCTCCTACGAGCAGTACTTC
CDR3 protein: CASSLAASYEQYF

J gene: TRBJ1-6
D gene: .
V gene: TRBV9
clone size: .
CDR3 DNA: TGTGCCAGCAGCGTAGCTTTGGGGGTTTCTGATTCACCCCTCCACTTT
CDR3 protein: CASSVALGVSDSPLHF

J gene: TRBJ2-3
D gene: .
V gene: TRBV2
clone size: medium-sized
CDR3 DNA: TGTGCCAGCACCCTAGGAGATACGCAGTATTTT
CDR3 protein: CASTLGDTQYF

J gene: TRBJ2-1
D gene: .
V gene: TRBV27
clone size: many
CDR3 DNA: TGTGCCACCTCGGGCCGGAATTACAATGAGCAGTTCTTC
CDR3 protein: CATSGRNYNEQFF

J gene: TRBJ2-1
D gene: TRBD1
V gene: TRBV7-9
clone size: many
CDR3 DNA: TGTGCCAGCAGCTCACCTTCCGGGACAGGCTCCAATGAGCAGTTCTTC
CDR3 protein: CASSSPSGTGSNEQFF

J gene: TRBJ2-1
D gene: TRBD2
V gene: TRBV7-9
clone size: many
CDR3 DNA: TGTGCCAGCAGCTCCACTTTAGCGGGAGGGCCTTCCGCTGAGCAGTTCTTC
CDR3 protein: CASSSTLAGGPSAEQFF

J gene: TRBJ1-6
D gene: .
V gene: TRBV20-1
clone size: many
CDR3 DNA: TGCAGTGCCCCAAAGACCTCCTATAATTCACCCCTCCACTTT
CDR3 protein: CSAPKTSYNSPLHF

J gene: TRBJ2-7
D gene: TRBD2
V gene: TRBV7-2
clone size: .
CDR3 DNA: TGTGCCAGCAGTCCCACTAGCGGAAGCTCCTACGAGCAGTACTTC
CDR3 protein: CASSPTSGSSYEQYF

J gene: TRBJ2-2
D gene: TRBD2
V gene: TRBV7-2
clone size: many
CDR3 DNA: TGTGCCAGCCTAGCGACCGGGACTAGCGGAACCGGGGAGCTGTTTTTT
CDR3 protein: CASLATGTSGTGELFF

J gene: TRBJ2-2
D gene: .
V gene: TRBV9
clone size: many
CDR3 DNA: TGTGCCAGCAGCGGAAGGACCACCACCGGGGAGCTGTTTTTT
CDR3 protein: CASSGRTTTGELFF